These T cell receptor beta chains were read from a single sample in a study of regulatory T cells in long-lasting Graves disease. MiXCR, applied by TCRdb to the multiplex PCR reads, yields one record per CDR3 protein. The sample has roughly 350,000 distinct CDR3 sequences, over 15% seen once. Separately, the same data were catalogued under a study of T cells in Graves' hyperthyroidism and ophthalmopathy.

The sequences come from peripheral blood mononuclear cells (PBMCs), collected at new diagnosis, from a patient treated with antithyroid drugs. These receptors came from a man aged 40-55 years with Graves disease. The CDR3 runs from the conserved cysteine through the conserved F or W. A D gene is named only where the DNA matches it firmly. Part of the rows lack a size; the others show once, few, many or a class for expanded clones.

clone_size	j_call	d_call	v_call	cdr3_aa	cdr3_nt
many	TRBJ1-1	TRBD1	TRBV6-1	CASSEEGGAIMNTEAFF	TGTGCCAGCAGTGAAGAAGGGGGCGCAATAATGAACACTGAAGCTTTCTTT
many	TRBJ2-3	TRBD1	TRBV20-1	CSAAYGQGAGDTQYF	TGCAGTGCTGCCTATGGACAGGGGGCAGGAGATACGCAGTATTTT
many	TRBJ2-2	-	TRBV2	CASSEALGTGELFF	TGTGCCAGCAGTGAAGCGCTTGGGACCGGGGAGCTGTTTTTT
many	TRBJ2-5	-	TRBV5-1	CASSSGTLGETQYF	TGCGCCAGCAGCTCCGGGACCCTGGGAGAGACCCAGTACTTC
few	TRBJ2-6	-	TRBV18	CASSPSGPSSGANVLTF	TGTGCCAGCTCACCATCAGGGCCAAGCTCTGGGGCCAACGTCCTGACTTTC
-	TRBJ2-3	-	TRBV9	CASSVVVGTDTQYF	TGTGCCAGCAGCGTAGTAGTGGGGACAGATACGCAGTATTTT
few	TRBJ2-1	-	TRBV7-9	CASSSTGDEQFF	TGTGCCAGCAGCTCGACGGGCGATGAGCAGTTCTTC
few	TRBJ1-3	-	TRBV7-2	CASSAYGAVGNTIYF	TGTGCCAGCAGCGCTTACGGGGCAGTTGGAAACACCATATATTTT
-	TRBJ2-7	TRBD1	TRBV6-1	CASSVGRGWEQYF	TGTGCCAGCAGTGTCGGCAGGGGGTGGGAGCAGTACTTC
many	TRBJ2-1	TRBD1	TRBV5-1	CASSWGQGGEQFF	TGCGCCAGCAGCTGGGGACAGGGCGGTGAGCAGTTCTTC
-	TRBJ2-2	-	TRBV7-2	CASSPPGFRGGELFF	TGTGCCAGCAGCCCACCTGGATTTCGTGGCGGGGAGCTGTTTTTT
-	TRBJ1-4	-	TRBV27	CASSLVRGHDEKLFF	TGTGCCAGCAGTTTAGTCCGGGGCCACGATGAAAAACTGTTTTTT
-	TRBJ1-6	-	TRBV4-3	CASSMTQGHNSPLHF	TGCGCCAGCAGCATGACCCAGGGACACAATTCACCCCTCCACTTT
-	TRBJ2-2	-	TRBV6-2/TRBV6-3	CASSIGGPNTGELFF	TGTGCCAGCAGTATAGGGGGGCCTAACACCGGGGAGCTGTTTTTT
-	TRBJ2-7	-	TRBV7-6	CASSPGSYSYEQYF	TGTGCCAGCAGTCCCGGGTCTTATTCCTACGAGCAGTACTTC
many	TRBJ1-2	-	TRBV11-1	CASSKDKGVWYGYTF	TGTGCCAGCAGCAAAGACAAAGGGGTTTGGTATGGCTACACCTTC
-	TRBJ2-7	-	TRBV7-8	CASSLEARGAFYEQYF	TGTGCCAGCAGCTTAGAGGCACGGGGGGCCTTCTACGAGCAGTACTTC
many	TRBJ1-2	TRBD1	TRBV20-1	CSAFTGDGYTF	TGCAGTGCATTCACAGGGGATGGCTACACCTTC
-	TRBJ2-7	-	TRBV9	CASSVGDGGEQYF	TGTGCCAGCAGCGTAGGTGACGGGGGAGAGCAGTACTTC
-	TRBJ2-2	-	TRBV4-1	CASSQGTYDYTGELFF	TGCGCCAGCAGCCAAGGGACCTATGACTACACCGGGGAGCTGTTTTTT
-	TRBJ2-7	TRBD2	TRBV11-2	CASSLVGMREEQYF	TGTGCCAGCAGCTTAGTTGGCATGCGGGAGGAGCAGTACTTC
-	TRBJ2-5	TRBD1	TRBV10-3	CATGQGGETQYF	TGTGCCACCGGACAGGGGGGGGAGACCCAGTACTTC
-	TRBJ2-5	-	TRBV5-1	CASSGDNQETQYF	TGCGCCAGCAGCGGGGACAACCAAGAGACCCAGTACTTC
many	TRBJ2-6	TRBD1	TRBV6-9	CASSYFGTGSGANVLTF	TGTGCCAGCAGTTACTTTGGGACAGGCTCTGGGGCCAACGTCCTGACTTTC
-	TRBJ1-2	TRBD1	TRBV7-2	CASSLAGQGRNYGYTF	TGTGCCAGCAGCTTGGCGGGACAGGGTCGTAACTATGGCTACACCTTC
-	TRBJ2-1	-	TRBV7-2	CASSPRGGLWYNEQFF	TGTGCCAGCAGCCCTAGAGGGGGGCTTTGGTACAATGAGCAGTTCTTC
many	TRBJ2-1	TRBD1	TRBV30	CAWRTGGPYNEQFF	TGTGCCTGGCGGACAGGGGGACCCTACAATGAGCAGTTCTTC
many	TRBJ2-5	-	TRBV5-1	CASSLFPGLGQETQYF	TGCGCCAGCAGCTTGTTCCCGGGTTTAGGGCAGGAGACCCAGTACTTC
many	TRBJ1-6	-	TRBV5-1	CASSLDGQGNNSPLHF	TGCGCCAGCAGCTTGGACGGGCAGGGAAATAATTCACCCCTCCACTTT
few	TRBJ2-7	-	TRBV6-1	CASTTGPPKQYF	TGTGCCAGTACGACAGGACCACCAAAGCAGTACTTC
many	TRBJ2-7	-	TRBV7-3	CASSSNSQGEQYF	TGTGCCAGCAGCTCCAACTCACAGGGTGAGCAGTACTTC
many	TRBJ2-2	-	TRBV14	CASSQVPRGELFF	TGTGCCAGCAGCCAAGTCCCTCGCGGGGAGCTGTTTTTT
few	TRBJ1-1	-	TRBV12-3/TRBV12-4	CASRGRMNTEAFF	TGTGCCAGCAGGGGACGGATGAACACTGAAGCTTTCTTT
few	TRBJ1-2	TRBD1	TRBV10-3	CAPEFLTGQVLIGYTF	TGTGCCCCCGAATTCTTAACGGGACAGGTCTTGATTGGCTACACCTTC
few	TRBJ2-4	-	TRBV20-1	CSALGLAKNIQYF	TGCAGTGCCTTAGGATTAGCCAAAAACATTCAGTACTTC
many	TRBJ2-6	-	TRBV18	CASSPLSGRSGANVLTF	TGTGCCAGCTCACCACTTTCAGGGCGGTCTGGGGCCAACGTCCTGACTTTC
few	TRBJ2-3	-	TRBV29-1	CSVGSSATDTQYF	TGCAGCGTTGGTTCTAGCGCCACAGATACGCAGTATTTT
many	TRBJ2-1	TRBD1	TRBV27	CASRRTGHGNEQFF	TGTGCCAGCCGACGGACAGGGCACGGTAATGAGCAGTTCTTC
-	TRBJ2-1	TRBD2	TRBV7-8	CASSLAFLRTSGRKPYNEQFF	TGTGCCAGCAGCTTAGCCTTTCTGAGGACTAGCGGGAGGAAACCATACAATGAGCAGTTCTTC
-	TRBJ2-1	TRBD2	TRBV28	CVSSSGGGSPYNEQFF	TGTGTCAGCAGTTCTGGGGGGGGGTCCCCCTACAATGAGCAGTTCTTC
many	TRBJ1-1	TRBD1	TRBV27	CASNDRVVEAFF	TGTGCCAGCAATGACAGGGTAGTGGAAGCTTTCTTT
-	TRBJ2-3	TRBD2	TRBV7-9	CASSGTSGGAYTDTQYF	TGTGCCAGCAGCGGGACTAGCGGGGGGGCTTACACAGATACGCAGTATTTT
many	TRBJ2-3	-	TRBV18	CASSPMGLSTDTQYF	TGTGCCAGCTCACCGATGGGACTGAGCACAGATACGCAGTATTTT
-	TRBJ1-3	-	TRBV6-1	CASSEESGGYTIYF	TGTGCCAGCAGTGAAGAATCTGGGGGTTACACCATATATTTT
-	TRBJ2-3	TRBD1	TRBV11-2	CASSFPTRDRGSYKDPDTQYF	TGTGCCAGCAGCTTCCCCACGCGGGACAGGGGGTCTTACAAAGACCCAGATACGCAGTATTTT
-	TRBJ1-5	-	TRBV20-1	CSGVGQHSNQPQHF	TGCAGTGGGGTGGGACAACATAGCAATCAGCCCCAGCATTTT